The subject of this entry is one TCR beta chain. This entry belongs to a study of control samples from healthy donors and cancer patients. Data came from immunoSEQ multiplex PCR; TCRdb stores just in-frame clones and leaves some out. The sample includes approximately 150,000 clones, around 94% of them seen just once. Germline V gene data show CDR1 as KGHSH and CDR2 as LQKENI. V lost 3 bases to trimming and J lost 1 base, with 10 bases between them. The CDR3 consists of 14 residues. Sequenced material: blood. The receptor comes from a man aged 40-49 years in good health. The chain combines TRBV18 with TRBJ2-7; TRBD1 is a possible D gene (6 bases). CDR3 sequence: CASSPPDSSYEQYF. The CDR3 DNA is TGTGCCAGCTCACCCCCGGACAGTTCCTACGAGCAGTACTTC.